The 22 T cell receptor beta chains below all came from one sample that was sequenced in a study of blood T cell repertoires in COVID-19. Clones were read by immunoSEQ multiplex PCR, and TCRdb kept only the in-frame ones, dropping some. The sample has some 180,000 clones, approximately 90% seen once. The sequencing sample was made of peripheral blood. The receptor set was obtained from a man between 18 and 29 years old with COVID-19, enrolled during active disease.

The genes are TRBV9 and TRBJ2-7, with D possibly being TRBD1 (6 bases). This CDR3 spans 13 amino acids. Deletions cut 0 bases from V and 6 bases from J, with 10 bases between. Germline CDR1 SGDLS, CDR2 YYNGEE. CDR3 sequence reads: CASSVGRGSEQYF. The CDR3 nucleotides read TGTGCCAGCAGCGTAGGTAGGGGGAGCGAGCAGTACTTC.

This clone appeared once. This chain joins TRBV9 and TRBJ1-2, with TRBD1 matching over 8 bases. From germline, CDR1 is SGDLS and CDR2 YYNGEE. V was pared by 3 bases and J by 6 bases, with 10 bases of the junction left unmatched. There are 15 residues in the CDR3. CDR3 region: CASSALGQGADGYTF. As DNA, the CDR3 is TGTGCCAGCAGCGCGTTAGGTCAGGGGGCCGATGGCTACACCTTC. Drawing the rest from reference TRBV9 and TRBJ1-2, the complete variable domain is DSGVTQTPKHLITATGQRVTLRCSPRSGDLSVYWYQQSLDQGLQFLIQYYNGEERAKGNILERFSAQQFPDLHSELNLSSLELGDSALYFCASSALGQGADGYTFGSGTRLTVV.

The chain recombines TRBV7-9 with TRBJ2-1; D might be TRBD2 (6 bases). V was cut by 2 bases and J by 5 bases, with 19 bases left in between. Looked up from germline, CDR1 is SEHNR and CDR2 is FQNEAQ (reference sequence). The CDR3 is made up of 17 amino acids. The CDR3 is CASSLIRSGVDHNEQFF. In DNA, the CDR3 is TGTGCCAGCAGCTTAATCCGTAGCGGAGTAGACCACAATGAGCAGTTCTTC.

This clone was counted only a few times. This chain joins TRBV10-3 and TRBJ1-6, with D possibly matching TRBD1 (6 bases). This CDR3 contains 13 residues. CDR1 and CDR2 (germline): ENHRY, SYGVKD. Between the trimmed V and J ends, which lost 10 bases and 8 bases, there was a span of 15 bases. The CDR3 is CATADSRDSPLHF. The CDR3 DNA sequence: TGTGCCACCGCGGACAGTAGGGATTCACCCCTCCACTTT.

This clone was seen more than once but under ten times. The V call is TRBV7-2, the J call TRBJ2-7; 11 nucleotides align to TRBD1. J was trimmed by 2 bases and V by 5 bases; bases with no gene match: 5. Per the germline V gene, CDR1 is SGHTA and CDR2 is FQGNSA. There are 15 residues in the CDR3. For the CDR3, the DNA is TGTGCCAGCAGCCTCAGGACAGGGGGCGCCTACGAGCAGTACTTC. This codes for CASSLRTGGAYEQYF.

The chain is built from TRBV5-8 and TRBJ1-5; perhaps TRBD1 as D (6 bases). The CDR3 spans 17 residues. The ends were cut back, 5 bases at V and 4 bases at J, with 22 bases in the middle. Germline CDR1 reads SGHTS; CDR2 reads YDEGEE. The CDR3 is CASSYLRGGPLNQPQHF. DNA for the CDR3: TGTGCCAGCAGTTACCTCCGCGGGGGCCCTCTTAATCAGCCCCAGCATTTT.

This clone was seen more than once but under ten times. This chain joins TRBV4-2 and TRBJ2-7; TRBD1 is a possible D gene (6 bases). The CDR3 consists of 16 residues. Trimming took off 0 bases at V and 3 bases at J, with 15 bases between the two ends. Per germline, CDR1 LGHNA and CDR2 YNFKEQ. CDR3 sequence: CASSQDRRQVDYEQYF. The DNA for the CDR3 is TGTGCCAGCAGCCAAGATCGGAGACAGGTCGACTACGAGCAGTACTTC.

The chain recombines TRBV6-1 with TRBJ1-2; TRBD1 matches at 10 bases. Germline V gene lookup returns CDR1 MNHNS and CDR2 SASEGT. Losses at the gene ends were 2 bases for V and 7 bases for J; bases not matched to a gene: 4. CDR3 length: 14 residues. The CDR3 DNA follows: TGTGCCAGCAGTGAAAGGTGGGACAGGGGTGGCTACACCTTC. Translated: CASSERWDRGGYTF.

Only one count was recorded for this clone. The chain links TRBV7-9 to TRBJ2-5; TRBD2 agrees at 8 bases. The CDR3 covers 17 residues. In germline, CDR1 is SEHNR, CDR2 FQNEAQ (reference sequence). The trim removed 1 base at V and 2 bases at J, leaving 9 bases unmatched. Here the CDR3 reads CASSLVLATSAQETQYF. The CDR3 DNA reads TGTGCCAGCAGCTTAGTTCTCGCGACTAGCGCACAAGAGACCCAGTACTTC. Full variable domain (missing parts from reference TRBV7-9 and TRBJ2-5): DTGVSQNPRHKITKRGQNVTFRCDPISEHNRLYWYRQTLGQGPEFLTYFQNEAQLEKSRLLSDRFSAERPKGSFSTLEIQRTEQGDSAMYLCASSLVLATSAQETQYFGPGTRLLVL.

The CDR3, as DNA: TGTGCCAGCAGTCTAGACAGAGCCCCCTACAATGAGCAGTTCTTC. Translating it yields CASSLDRAPYNEQFF. The chain recombines TRBV2 with TRBJ2-1; the D gene is possibly TRBD1 (5 bases). Trimming left V 5 bases short and J 2 bases short, with 13 bases between. CDR3 size: 15 residues. Germline CDR1 reads SNHLY; CDR2 reads FYNNEI.

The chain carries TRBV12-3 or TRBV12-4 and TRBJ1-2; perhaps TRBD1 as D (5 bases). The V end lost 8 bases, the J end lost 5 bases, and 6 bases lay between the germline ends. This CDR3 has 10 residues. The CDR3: CASRGYGYTF. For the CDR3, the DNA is TGTGCCAGCCGGGGGTATGGCTACACCTTC.

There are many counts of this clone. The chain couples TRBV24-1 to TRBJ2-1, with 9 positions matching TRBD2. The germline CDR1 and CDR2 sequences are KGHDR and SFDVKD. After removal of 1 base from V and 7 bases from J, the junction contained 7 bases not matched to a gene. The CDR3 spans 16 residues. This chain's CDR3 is CATSDFPSGRLNEQFF. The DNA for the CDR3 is TGTGCCACCAGTGATTTCCCAAGCGGGAGGCTGAATGAGCAGTTCTTC.

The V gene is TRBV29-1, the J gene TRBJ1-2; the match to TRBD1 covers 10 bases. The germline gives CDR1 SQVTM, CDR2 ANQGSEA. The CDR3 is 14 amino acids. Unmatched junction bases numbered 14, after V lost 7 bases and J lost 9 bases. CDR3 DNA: TGCAGCGGCGGCCCGGGACAGGGGCCAGGGAGCTACACCTTC. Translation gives CSGGPGQGPGSYTF.

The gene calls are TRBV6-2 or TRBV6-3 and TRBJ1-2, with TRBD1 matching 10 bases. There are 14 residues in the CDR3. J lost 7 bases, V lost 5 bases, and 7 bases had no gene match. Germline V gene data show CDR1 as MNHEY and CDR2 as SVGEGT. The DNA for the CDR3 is TGTGCCAGCAGTCGCGACAGGGGGCCGGCTGGCTACACCTTC. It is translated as CASSRDRGPAGYTF.

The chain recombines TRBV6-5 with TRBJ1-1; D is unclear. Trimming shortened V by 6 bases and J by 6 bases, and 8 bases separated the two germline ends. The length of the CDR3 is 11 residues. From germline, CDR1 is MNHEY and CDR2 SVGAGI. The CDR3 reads CASSRASEAFF. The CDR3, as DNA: TGTGCCAGCAGCCGCGCTTCTGAAGCTTTCTTT.

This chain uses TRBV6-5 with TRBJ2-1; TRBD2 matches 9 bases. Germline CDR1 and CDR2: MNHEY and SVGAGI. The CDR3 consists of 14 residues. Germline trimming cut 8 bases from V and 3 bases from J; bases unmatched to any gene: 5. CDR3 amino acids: CASSRTSVYNEQFF. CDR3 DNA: TGTGCCAGCTCGCGGACTAGCGTCTACAATGAGCAGTTCTTC.

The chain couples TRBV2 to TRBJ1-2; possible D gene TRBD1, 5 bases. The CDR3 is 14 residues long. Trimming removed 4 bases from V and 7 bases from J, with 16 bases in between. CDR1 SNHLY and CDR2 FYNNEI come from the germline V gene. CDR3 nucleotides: TGTGCCAGCAGTGTAGGCAGGGAAGTGATTGGCTACACCTTC. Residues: CASSVGREVIGYTF.

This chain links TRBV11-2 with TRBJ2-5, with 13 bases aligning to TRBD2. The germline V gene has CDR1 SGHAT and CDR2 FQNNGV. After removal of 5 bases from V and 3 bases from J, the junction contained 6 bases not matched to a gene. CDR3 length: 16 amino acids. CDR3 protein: CASSAQLAGGEETQYF. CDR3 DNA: TGTGCCAGCAGCGCACAACTAGCGGGAGGGGAAGAGACCCAGTACTTC.

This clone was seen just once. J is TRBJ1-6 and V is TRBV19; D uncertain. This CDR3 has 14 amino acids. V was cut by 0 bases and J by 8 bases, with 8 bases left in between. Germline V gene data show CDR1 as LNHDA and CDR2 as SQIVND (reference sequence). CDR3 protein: CASSIEGAHSPLHF. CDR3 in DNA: TGTGCCAGTAGTATAGAGGGAGCGCATTCACCCCTCCACTTT.

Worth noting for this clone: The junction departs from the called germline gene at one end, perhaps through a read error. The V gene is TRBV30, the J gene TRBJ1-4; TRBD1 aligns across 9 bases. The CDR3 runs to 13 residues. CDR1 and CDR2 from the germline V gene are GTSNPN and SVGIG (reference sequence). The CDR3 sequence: CASEKQGAGHLLF. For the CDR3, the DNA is TGTGCCTCCGAAAAACAGGGGGCGGGTCATCTGCTTTTT.

CDR3 protein: CASSGRTGWGNEQFF. The DNA for the CDR3 is TGTGCCAGCAGCGGCCGGACAGGGTGGGGGAATGAGCAGTTCTTC. The chain carries TRBV9 and TRBJ2-1; 8 nucleotides agree with TRBD1. The CDR3 extends over 15 amino acids. After removal of 3 bases from V and 7 bases from J, the junction contained 9 bases not matched to a gene. Germline V gives CDR1 SGDLS, CDR2 YYNGEE.

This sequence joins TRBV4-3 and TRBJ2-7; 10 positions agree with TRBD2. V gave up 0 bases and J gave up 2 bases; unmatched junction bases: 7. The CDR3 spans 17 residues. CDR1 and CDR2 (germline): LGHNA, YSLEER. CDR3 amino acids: CASSQDPSGRGAYEQYF. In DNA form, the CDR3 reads TGCGCCAGCAGCCAAGATCCTAGCGGGAGAGGCGCCTACGAGCAGTACTTC.